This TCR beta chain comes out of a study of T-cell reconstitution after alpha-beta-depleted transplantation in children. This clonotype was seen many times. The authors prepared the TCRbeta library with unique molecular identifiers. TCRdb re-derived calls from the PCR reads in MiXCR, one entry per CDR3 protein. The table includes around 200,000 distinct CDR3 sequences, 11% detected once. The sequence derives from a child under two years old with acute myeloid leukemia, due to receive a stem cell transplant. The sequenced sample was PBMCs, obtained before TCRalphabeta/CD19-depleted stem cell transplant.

The CDR3 DNA is TGTGCCAGCAGTTACTCCGACAGGATAGGCTACACCTTC. Its protein is CASSYSDRIGYTF. The rearrangement uses TRBV12-3 or TRBV12-4 and TRBJ1-2; weak D call: TRBD1 (6 bases). The ends were cut back, 4 bases at V and 8 bases at J, with 14 bases in the middle. This CDR3 region has 13 residues.